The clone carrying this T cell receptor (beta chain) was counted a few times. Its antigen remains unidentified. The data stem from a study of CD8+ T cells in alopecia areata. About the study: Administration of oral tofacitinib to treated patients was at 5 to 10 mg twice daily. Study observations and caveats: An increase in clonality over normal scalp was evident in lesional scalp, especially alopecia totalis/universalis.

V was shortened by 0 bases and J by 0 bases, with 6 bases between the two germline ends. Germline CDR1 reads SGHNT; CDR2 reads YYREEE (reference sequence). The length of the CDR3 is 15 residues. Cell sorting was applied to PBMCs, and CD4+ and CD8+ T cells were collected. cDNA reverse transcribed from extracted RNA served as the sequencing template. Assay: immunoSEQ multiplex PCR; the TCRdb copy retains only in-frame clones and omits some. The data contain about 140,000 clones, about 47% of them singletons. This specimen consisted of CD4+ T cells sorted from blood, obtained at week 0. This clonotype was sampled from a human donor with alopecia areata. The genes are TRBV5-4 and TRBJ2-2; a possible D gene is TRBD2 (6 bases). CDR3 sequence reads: CASSLAGANTGELFF. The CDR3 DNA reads TGTGCCAGCAGCTTGGCGGGGGCGAACACCGGGGAGCTGTTTTTT.